This TCR beta chain is from a study of blood T cell repertoires in COVID-19. The authors' processing: Amplification of reference gene primers provided the estimated nucleated cell counts. Generated by immunoSEQ multiplex PCR, the TCRdb table keeps only in-frame clones and is missing some. The V and J calls and clone size are taken from that table; D and trimming were inferred from the DNA. The sample contains 200,000 to 300,000 clones, 80% to 85% of which appear only once. Trimming cost V 3 bases and J 3 bases, with 11 bases left between them. The CDR3 length is 13 residues. Germline CDR1 reads DFQATT; CDR2 reads SNEGSKA (reference sequence).

The specimen was peripheral blood. V gene TRBV20-1 combines with J gene TRBJ1-2, with D hard to call. This TCR came from a woman in her sixties with active or convalescent COVID-19. In nucleotides, the CDR3 is TGCAGTGCTAGTCCGACCGGGTACTATGGCTACACCTTC. It is translated as CSASPTGYYGYTF.